This is a list of T cell receptor beta chains from one sample in a study of blood T cell repertoires in COVID-19. Clones were sequenced by immunoSEQ multiplex PCR, and TCRdb holds only the in-frame ones, with some missing. This table holds about 140,000 clones, more than 75% found once. The sample was peripheral blood. The receptor source for this set is a man older than 75 with acute or convalescent COVID-19. The conserved cysteine and the conserved F or W are not part of the CDR3 here. The order of the fields is D gene, V gene, J gene, CDR3 protein. D genes are given only for firm matches.

>.|TRBV7-2|TRBJ1-4
ASSFAPDNEKLF
>.|TRBV7-9|TRBJ2-7
ASSPGPQSYEQY
>TRBD1|TRBV6-6|TRBJ1-6
ASSGTGESPLH
>.|TRBV10-3|TRBJ1-6
AISELPPSSYNSPLH
>.|TRBV18|TRBJ2-5
ASSPLRGEETQY
>TRBD1|TRBV7-9|TRBJ2-7
ATPTQGDHEQY
>.|TRBV2|TRBJ2-1
ASSEGPYNEQF
>.|TRBV4-3|TRBJ2-7
ASSQDLSYVYEQY
>.|TRBV7-6|TRBJ2-7
ASSLAGQNYEQY
>TRBD2|TRBV7-9|TRBJ2-1
ASSPRGSGGIVDNEQF
>.|TRBV5-1|TRBJ2-2
ASSFITGSAGELF
>TRBD2|TRBV9|TRBJ2-3
ASSVASGASSTDTQY
>TRBD1|TRBV30|TRBJ2-2
AWERTGNAGELF
>TRBD1|TRBV5-6|TRBJ2-1
ASSQTGKAEQF
>.|TRBV4-1|TRBJ1-5
ASSWTENQPQH
>TRBD1|TRBV18|TRBJ1-2
ASSPGQGTSYGYT
>.|TRBV21-1|TRBJ2-7
ASSKERDFD
>.|TRBV12-3/TRBV12-4|TRBJ2-5
ASSWGEKETQY
>.|TRBV6-6|TRBJ2-7
ASSLPPGDEQY
>TRBD1|TRBV6-5|TRBJ1-5
ATSQSGGARQPQH
>.|TRBV11-1|TRBJ2-1
ASSLDEVYNEQF
>TRBD1|TRBV11-3|TRBJ2-3
ASSPHRDRGKDTQY
>.|TRBV7-8|TRBJ1-6
ASSAPPSNSPLH
>.|TRBV7-6|TRBJ2-6
ASSDITGTGANVLT
>.|TRBV18|TRBJ2-7
ASSPYNVQASYEQY
>.|TRBV5-6|TRBJ2-3
ASSLDRDTQY
>.|TRBV29-1|TRBJ2-7
SVEGQDIYEQY
>.|TRBV4-2|TRBJ1-2
ASSQLGGNGYT
>TRBD1|TRBV5-1|TRBJ2-7
ASRFRQGASEQY
>.|TRBV3-1/TRBV3-2|TRBJ2-3
ASSPGGTQY
>TRBD2|TRBV12-5|TRBJ2-1
ASGLAGLASEQF
>TRBD1|TRBV10-2|TRBJ1-4
ASTLGQGEKLF
>TRBD1|TRBV3-1/TRBV3-2|TRBJ1-6
ASSQGDRGSPLH
>.|TRBV7-3|TRBJ1-2
ASSRQDAGGYT
>.|TRBV12-3/TRBV12-4|TRBJ1-4
ASSLPGREKLF
>TRBD1|TRBV28|TRBJ1-6
ASSSGQGVSPLH
>.|TRBV28|TRBJ1-4
ASSLLGGHPNEKLF
>.|TRBV2|TRBJ1-4
ASMSYEKLF
>.|TRBV6-6|TRBJ2-5
ASSDYNRGRGTQY
>.|TRBV7-3|TRBJ2-2
ASLQGPNTGELF
>.|TRBV6-2/TRBV6-3|TRBJ2-2
ASSYAPESTGELF
>.|TRBV24-1|TRBJ2-3
ATSLQGGGTDTQY
>.|TRBV7-2|TRBJ1-2
ASSAPGIPYGYT